This T cell receptor beta chain was obtained from a study of blood T cells in healthy people across ages. PCR was performed a second time for roughly 6 to 12 cycles using a sample-barcoded 5' primer and a J-beta primer mix. Each CDR3 protein is one row after TCRdb ran MiXCR on the 5' RACE reads. This sample has under 2,000,000 distinct CDR3 sequences, with just under 50% found just once. CDR1 and CDR2 (germline): SNHLY, FYNNEI. V lost 10 bases to trimming and J lost 0 bases, with 11 bases between them. CDR3 size: 13 residues. This receptor was identified in a woman aged 40 to 50 in good health. This chain links TRBV2 with TRBJ2-3; D not certain. The sample consisted of blood. The CDR3 DNA follows: TGTGCCATCGGCGCGTATAGCACAGATACGCAGTATTTT. As protein: CAIGAYSTDTQYF.